This TCR beta chain was sequenced during a study of persistence of HIV-infected CD4 T cells. Anti-CD3/anti-CD28 beads served as a nonspecific positive control stimulus. CD4+ T cells upregulating both CD40 ligand and CD69 were sorted as responding cells. Germline lookup yields CDR1 LNHDA and CDR2 SQIVND (reference sequence). The V end lost 8 bases, the J end lost 3 bases, and 11 bases lay between the germline ends. The CDR3 runs 13 residues. Sequencing used immunoSEQ version 4 in survey mode. The protocol was immunoSEQ multiplex PCR, while the TCRdb copy is restricted to in-frame clones and leaves out a portion. Among tens of thousands of clones listed, 87% were seen once. General observations from the study: Compared with CD3/CD28-stimulated cells, CMV- and Gag-responding cells showed lower TCRbeta richness.

Comments on this clone: Antigen: not known.

The source is an adult man with HIV who was CMV-seropositive. The sample here was CD4+ T cells sorted from PBMCs after roughly 17-hour stimulation, taken from a patient who received antiretroviral therapy. The J gene is TRBJ1-5, the V gene TRBV19, with D maybe TRBD1 (5 bases). CDR3 residues: CASGRVDNQPQHF. DNA for the CDR3: TGTGCCAGTGGCAGGGTAGACAATCAGCCCCAGCATTTT.